The source of this TCR beta chain is a study of blood T cell repertoires in COVID-19. At the level of the study: Sites across the United States, Italy and Spain contributed samples from acute and convalescent COVID-19. The analysed material was cDNA or gDNA that came from T cells, B-cell-depleted T cells, or PBMCs.

Only one count was recorded for this clone. V was cut by 0 bases and J by 9 bases, with 12 bases left in between. There are 13 residues in the CDR3. CDR1 is SGHDN and CDR2 is FVKESK in the germline V gene. Original processing methods: Nucleated cell counts were estimated from reference gene primer amplification. Clones were read by immunoSEQ multiplex PCR, and TCRdb kept only the in-frame ones, dropping some. The V and J calls and clone size are taken from that table; D and trimming were inferred from the DNA. The sample has about 80,000 clones, 82% seen once. Sequenced sample: peripheral blood. The receptor was isolated from a woman in her 70s with acute or convalescent COVID-19. The rearrangement uses TRBV14 and TRBJ2-7; D ambiguous. The CDR3 DNA is TGTGCCAGCAGCCAAGATTGGCAGTTTGGGCAGTACTTC. Translating it yields CASSQDWQFGQYF. Drawing the rest from reference TRBV14 and TRBJ2-7, the complete variable domain is EAGVTQFPSHSVIEKGQTVTLRCDPISGHDNLYWYRRVMGKEIKFLLHFVKESKQDESGMPNNRFLAERTGGTYSTLKVQPAELEDSGVYFCASSQDWQFGQYFGPGTRLTVT.